The 20 T cell receptor beta chains reported below all come from one sample, sequenced in a study of beta chain features in type 1 diabetes. General study results and limits: Among patients with Type 1 diabetes, TCRB CDR3s were moderately but significantly shorter in every one of the four CD4+ subsets.

No antigens are known for them. The investigators reverse transcribed all of the isolated RNA, so they sequenced expressed TCRB transcripts. Profiled with immunoSEQ multiplex PCR; TCRdb holds only in-frame clones, not every one. This table holds approximately 280,000 clones, 15% found once. The sequencing sample was made of naive CD4+ T cells from blood. The source of these receptors is a man aged 18 to 29 with type 1 diabetes.

This clone was observed a few times. The V and J genes are TRBV5-1 and TRBJ2-1; a possible D gene is TRBD1 (6 bases). The CDR3 length is 12 residues. Germline CDR1 reads SGHRS; CDR2 reads YFSETQ. V was trimmed by 8 bases and J by 7 bases, leaving 13 bases between them. In DNA, the CDR3 is TGCGCCAGTCGACACAGGGTAAATGAGCAGTTCTTC. It encodes CASRHRVNEQFF. Full variable domain (outside the CDR3, taken from reference TRBV5-1 and TRBJ2-1): KAGVTQTPRYLIKTRGQQVTLSCSPISGHRSVSWYQQTPGQGLQFLFEYFSETQRNKGNFPGRFSGRQFSNSRSEMNVSTLELGDSALYLCASRHRVNEQFFGPGTRLTVL.

CDR3 amino acids: CAWSANTGSYGYTF. The DNA for the CDR3 is TGTGCCTGGAGCGCAAACACAGGGAGCTATGGCTACACCTTC. This sequence joins TRBV30 and TRBJ1-2; a possible D gene is TRBD1 (6 bases). Trimming took 3 bases from V and 4 from J, leaving 15 bases between them. Germline V gene sequence: CDR1 GTSNPN, CDR2 SVGIG (reference sequence). CDR3 length: 14 residues.

The rearrangement joins TRBV4-1 to TRBJ2-7; tentatively, D is TRBD1 (5 bases). There are 15 residues in the CDR3. The V gene lost 1 base and the J gene lost 2 bases, with 12 bases spanning the gap. Germline V gene sequence: CDR1 MGHRA, CDR2 YSYEKL. CDR3 residues: CASSQVRGTTYEQYF. CDR3 nucleotide sequence: TGCGCCAGCAGCCAAGTTAGGGGTACCACCTACGAGCAGTACTTC.

This clone was observed a few times. The junction departs from germline at one end; a sequencing error may be responsible. The V and J genes are TRBV5-6 and TRBJ2-1; 9 positions match TRBD2. The CDR3 runs to 14 residues. From germline, CDR1 is SGHDT and CDR2 YYEEEE. CDR3 in amino acids: CASSFQAGGALGVF. The CDR3 DNA reads as TGTGCCAGCAGCTTCCAAGCGGGAGGCGCGTTAGGGGTCTTC.

The V call is TRBV11-2, the J call TRBJ2-5; 8 positions match TRBD1. CDR1 and CDR2 (germline): SGHAT, FQNNGV. J gave up 3 bases and V 5 bases, and 11 bases lay outside the gene matches. The CDR3 extends over 16 amino acids. This CDR3 reads CASSRTGFGLKETQYF. In DNA, the CDR3 is TGTGCCAGCAGCAGGACAGGGTTCGGTCTAAAAGAGACCCAGTACTTC.

A few counts support this clone. This chain connects TRBV29-1 to TRBJ2-7; 11 positions agree with TRBD1. CDR3 length: 13 amino acids. CDR1 and CDR2 from the germline V gene are SQVTM and ANQGSEA. V was pared by 6 bases and J by 4 bases, with 5 bases of the junction left unmatched. CDR3 amino acids: CSVSGQGAYEQYF. The CDR3 DNA sequence: TGCAGCGTCTCCGGACAGGGGGCTTACGAGCAGTACTTC.

This clone turned up a few times. The gene calls are TRBV5-1 and TRBJ2-5; perhaps TRBD2 as D (7 bases). Looked up from germline, CDR1 is SGHRS and CDR2 is YFSETQ. Trimming shortened V by 4 bases and J by 4 bases, and 17 bases separated the two germline ends. The length of the CDR3 is 15 residues. This CDR3 reads CASSTEGGLGETQYF. CDR3 in DNA: TGCGCCAGCAGCACCGAGGGGGGGTTAGGAGAGACCCAGTACTTC.

The CDR3 region is CASSSGQGSQPQHF. The CDR3 DNA reads TGTGCCAGCAGCTCCGGACAGGGGTCACAGCCCCAGCATTTT. The chain uses TRBV5-6 and TRBJ1-5; TRBD1 matches 9 bases. Germline CDR1 SGHDT, CDR2 YYEEEE. The CDR3 covers 14 residues. The junction had 5 bases not matched to a gene; V was cut back by 3 bases and J by 7 bases.

J is TRBJ1-6 and V is TRBV4-3, with 10 bases aligning to TRBD1. The trim removed 0 bases at V and 3 bases at J, leaving 5 bases unmatched. The germline gives CDR1 LGHNA, CDR2 YSLEER. The CDR3 consists of 18 residues. The CDR3 is CASSQDSGTGDYNSPLHF. The CDR3, as DNA: TGCGCCAGCAGCCAAGATTCCGGGACAGGGGACTATAATTCACCCCTCCACTTT.

The CDR3, as DNA: TGTGCCAGCAGTGAAGCGGGCAGGGGGAACTATGGCTACACCTTC. It codes for CASSEAGRGNYGYTF. The chain uses TRBV25-1 and TRBJ1-2; 7 bases agree with TRBD1. V trimming: 2 bases; J trimming: 2 bases; junction bases outside the gene matches: 5. In germline, CDR1 is MGHDK, CDR2 SYGVNS. This CDR3 has 15 residues.

This clone was counted between two and nine times. The chain joins TRBV30 to TRBJ2-1, with 8 bases aligning to TRBD1. CDR3 length: 14 residues. Germline CDR1 reads GTSNPN; CDR2 reads SVGIG (reference sequence). V gave up 4 bases and J gave up 7 bases; unmatched junction bases: 9. CDR3 coding DNA: TGTGCCTGGAATACGGGACAGGTCACGAATGAGCAGTTCTTC. Translated: CAWNTGQVTNEQFF.

This clone was seen a handful of times. The J gene is TRBJ2-7, the V gene TRBV5-1; 9 nucleotides line up with TRBD1. The CDR3 length is 18 residues. The V segment lost 0 bases and the J segment 3 bases; nucleotides outside the gene matches: 13. Germline V gene data show CDR1 as SGHRS and CDR2 as YFSETQ. CDR3 nucleotides: TGCGCCAGCAGCTTGGGACCACCGACAGGGGGAACTAACTACGAGCAGTACTTC. Translating it yields CASSLGPPTGGTNYEQYF. Supplemented by reference TRBV5-1 and TRBJ2-7, the full variable domain reads KAGVTQTPRYLIKTRGQQVTLSCSPISGHRSVSWYQQTPGQGLQFLFEYFSETQRNKGNFPGRFSGRQFSNSRSEMNVSTLELGDSALYLCASSLGPPTGGTNYEQYFGPGTRLTVT.

A few counts support this clone. This chain uses TRBV27 with TRBJ1-6; TRBD1 matches 11 bases. The junction had 8 bases not matched to a gene; V was cut back by 1 base and J by 3 bases. The CDR3 sequence is 19 residues long. The germline V gene encodes CDR1 MNHEY and CDR2 SMNVEV (reference sequence). CDR3 in DNA: TGTGCCAGCAGTTTATGGGGACAGGGGGAATTTGGCTATAATTCACCCCTCCACTTT. Encoded protein: CASSLWGQGEFGYNSPLHF.

The chain has TRBV15 and TRBJ1-2; D remains unclear. Trimming took 0 bases from V and 6 from J, leaving 17 bases between them. Germline V gene sequence: CDR1 LNHNV, CDR2 YYDKDF (reference sequence). The CDR3 extends over 16 amino acids. The CDR3 sequence is CATSRDPRSGSDGYTF. The DNA for the CDR3 is TGTGCCACCAGCAGAGATCCGCGGTCGGGAAGCGATGGCTACACCTTC. Using reference TRBV15 and TRBJ1-2 for the parts outside the CDR3, the full variable domain is DAMVIQNPRYQVTQFGKPVTLSCSQTLNHNVMYWYQQKSSQAPKLLFHYYDKDFNNEADTPDNFQSRRPNTSFCFLDIRSPGLGDTAMYLCATSRDPRSGSDGYTFGSGTRLTVV.

The sample holds a few counts of this clone. The junction does not match germline at one end; this may be a read error. V is TRBV6-5 and J is TRBJ2-5; the D gene is possibly TRBD1 (5 bases). This CDR3 is 13 amino acids long. CDR1 is MNHEY, CDR2 SVGAGI, per germline. This chain's CDR3 is CASSSPFEARDHF. DNA for the CDR3: TGTGCCAGCAGTTCTCCCTTCGAGGCCAGGGATCACTTC.

This clone was seen a few times. The V and J genes are TRBV28 and TRBJ2-5, with TRBD2 identical over 7 bases. Trimming at V came to 3 bases and at J to 5 bases, leaving 9 bases not matched to a gene. The germline V gene encodes CDR1 MDHEN and CDR2 SYDVKM. The CDR3 has 15 amino acids. CDR3 bases: TGTGCCAGCAGTTTGGGGGGAGGGTCTGTGGAGACCCAGTACTTC. Translating it yields CASSLGGGSVETQYF.

This clone was detected only a few times. V is TRBV18 and J is TRBJ2-7; 9 nucleotides align to TRBD1. Germline CDR1 reads KGHSH; CDR2 reads LQKENI. Germline trimming cut 2 bases from V and 2 bases from J; bases unmatched to any gene: 10. The CDR3 contains 17 residues. CDR3 bases: TGTGCCAGCTCACCAAAATTCCCGACAGGGGGGACCTACGAGCAGTACTTC. Translated, it gives CASSPKFPTGGTYEQYF.

This clone was observed a few times. The rearrangement joins TRBV5-4 to TRBJ2-1; TRBD2 matches 13 bases. The CDR3 consists of 18 residues. The germline V gene encodes CDR1 SGHNT and CDR2 YYREEE (reference sequence). The CDR3: CAAQGTSGDRGSYNEQFF. The CDR3, as DNA: TGTGCAGCGCAGGGGACTAGCGGGGATCGAGGTTCCTACAATGAGCAGTTCTTC.

The table lists this clone with a few counts. V and J are TRBV5-6 and TRBJ1-3; the D is unclear. Looked up from germline, CDR1 is SGHDT and CDR2 is YYEEEE. The CDR3 contains 15 residues. Trimming cost V 1 base and J 0 bases, with 8 bases left between them. CDR3 sequence: CASSLYERSGNTIYF. CDR3 sequence (DNA): TGTGCCAGCAGCTTGTACGAGCGCTCTGGAAACACCATATATTTT.

This clone was seen a handful of times. The rearrangement joins TRBV4-3 to TRBJ2-1; 11 positions match TRBD2. The germline gives CDR1 LGHNA, CDR2 YSLEER. Trimming at V came to 0 bases and at J to 10 bases, leaving 11 bases not matched to a gene. The CDR3 sequence is 17 residues long. The CDR3 reads CASSQEAVAGGPGEQFF. In nucleotides, the CDR3 is TGCGCCAGCAGCCAAGAAGCAGTAGCGGGGGGGCCTGGAGAGCAGTTCTTC.